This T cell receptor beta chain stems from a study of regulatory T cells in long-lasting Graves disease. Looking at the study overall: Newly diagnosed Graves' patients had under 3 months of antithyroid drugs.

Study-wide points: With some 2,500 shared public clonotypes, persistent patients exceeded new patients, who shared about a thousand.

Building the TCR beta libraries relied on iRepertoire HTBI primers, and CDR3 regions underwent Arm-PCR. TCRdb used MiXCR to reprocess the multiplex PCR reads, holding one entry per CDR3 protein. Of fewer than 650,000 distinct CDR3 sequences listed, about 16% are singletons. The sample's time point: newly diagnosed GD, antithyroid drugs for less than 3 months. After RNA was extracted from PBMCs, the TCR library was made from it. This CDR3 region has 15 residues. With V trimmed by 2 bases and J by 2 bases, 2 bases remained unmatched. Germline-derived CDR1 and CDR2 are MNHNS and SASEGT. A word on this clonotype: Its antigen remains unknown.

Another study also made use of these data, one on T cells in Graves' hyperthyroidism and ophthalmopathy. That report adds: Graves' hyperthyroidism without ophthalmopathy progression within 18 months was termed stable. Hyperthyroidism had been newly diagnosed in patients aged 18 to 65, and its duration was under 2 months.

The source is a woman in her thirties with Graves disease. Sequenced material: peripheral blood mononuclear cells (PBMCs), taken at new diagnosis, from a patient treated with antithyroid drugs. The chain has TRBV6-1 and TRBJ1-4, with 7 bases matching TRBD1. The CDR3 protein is CASSELGGTNEKLFF. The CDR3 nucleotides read TGTGCCAGCAGTGAACTAGGGGGCACTAATGAAAAACTGTTTTTT.